This T cell receptor (beta chain) was identified in a study of CD8 T cells in ankylosing spondylitis. General observations from the study: Matched ankylosing spondylitis synovial fluid reportedly showed significant enrichment of disease-linked clones. Ankylosing spondylitis blood appeared to be characterized by a TCR beta motif of about 8 highly homologous variants. Within peripheral blood, clones linked to disease were CD8+ and relatively rare. Existing reports had already noted some motif variants in reactive arthritis synovial fluid and blood.

The germline V gene has CDR1 SGHVS and CDR2 FQNEAQ. V dropped 1 base and J dropped 2; count of bases not matched to a gene: 12. The CDR3 covers 18 residues. There are a few counts of this clonotype. Its antigen is not identified. TCRdb fed the 5' RACE reads into MiXCR, producing one record per CDR3 protein. Of around 120,000 distinct CDR3 sequences listed, around 9% are singletons. The receptor was isolated from a male donor with ankylosing spondylitis or in good health (not recorded which). The chain recombines TRBV7-8 with TRBJ2-3; 7 bases are shared with TRBD1. Sequencing input: blood, either unsorted or a sorted T cell fraction (not recorded which). The CDR3 nucleotides are TGTGCCAGCAGCTTAGAATTTTATAGGGACAGCTCCACAGATACGCAGTATTTT. Translation gives CASSLEFYRDSSTDTQYF.